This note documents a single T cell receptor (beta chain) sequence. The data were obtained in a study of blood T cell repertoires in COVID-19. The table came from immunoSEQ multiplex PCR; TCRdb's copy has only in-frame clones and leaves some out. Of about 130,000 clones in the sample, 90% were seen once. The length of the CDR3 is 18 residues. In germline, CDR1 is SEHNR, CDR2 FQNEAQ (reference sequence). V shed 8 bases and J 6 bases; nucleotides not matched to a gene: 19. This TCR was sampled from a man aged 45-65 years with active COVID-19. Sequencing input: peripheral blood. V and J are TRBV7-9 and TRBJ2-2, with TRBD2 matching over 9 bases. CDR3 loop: CASGIAGARRLGSGELFF. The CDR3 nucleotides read TGTGCCAGCGGTATAGCGGGAGCAAGGAGATTGGGGTCCGGGGAGCTGTTTTTT.